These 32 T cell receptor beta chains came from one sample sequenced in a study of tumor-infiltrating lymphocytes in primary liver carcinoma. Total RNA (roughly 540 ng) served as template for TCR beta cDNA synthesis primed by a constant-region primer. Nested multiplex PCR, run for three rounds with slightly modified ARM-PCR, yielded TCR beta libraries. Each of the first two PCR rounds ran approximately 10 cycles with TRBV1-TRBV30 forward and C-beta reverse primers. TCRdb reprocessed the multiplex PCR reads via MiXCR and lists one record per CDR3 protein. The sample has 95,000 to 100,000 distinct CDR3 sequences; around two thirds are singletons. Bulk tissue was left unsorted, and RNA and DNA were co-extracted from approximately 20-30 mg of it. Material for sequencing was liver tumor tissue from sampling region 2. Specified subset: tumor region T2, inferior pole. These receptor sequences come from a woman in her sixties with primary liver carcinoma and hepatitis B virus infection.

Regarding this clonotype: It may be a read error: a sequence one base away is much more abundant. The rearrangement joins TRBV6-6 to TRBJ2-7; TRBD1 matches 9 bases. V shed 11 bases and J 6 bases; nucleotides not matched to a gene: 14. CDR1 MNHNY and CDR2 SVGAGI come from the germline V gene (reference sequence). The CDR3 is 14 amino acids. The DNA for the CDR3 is TGTGCCTGTCATACCGGGACAGGGCTTCGCGAGCAGTACTTC. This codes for CACHTGTGLREQYF.

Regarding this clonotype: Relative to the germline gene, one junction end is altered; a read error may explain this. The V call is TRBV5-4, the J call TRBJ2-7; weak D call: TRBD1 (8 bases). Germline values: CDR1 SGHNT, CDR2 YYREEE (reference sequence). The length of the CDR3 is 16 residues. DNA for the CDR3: TGTGTCAGCAGCTTTGGTTCGACAGGGGAGGGGTACGAGCAGTACTTC. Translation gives CVSSFGSTGEGYEQYF. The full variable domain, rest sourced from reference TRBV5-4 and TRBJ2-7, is ETGVTQSPTHLIKTRGQQVTLRCSSQSGHNTVSWYQQALGQGPQFIFQYYREEENGRGNFPPRFSGLQFPNYSSELNVNALELDDSALYLCVSSFGSTGEGYEQYFGPGTRLTVT.

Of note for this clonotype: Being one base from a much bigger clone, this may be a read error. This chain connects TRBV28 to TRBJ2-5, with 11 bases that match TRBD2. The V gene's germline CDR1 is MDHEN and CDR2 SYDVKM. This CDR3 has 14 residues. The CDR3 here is CVSRNLAGGETQYF. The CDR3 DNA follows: TGTGTCAGCAGAAACCTAGCGGGAGGAGAGACCCAGTACTTC.

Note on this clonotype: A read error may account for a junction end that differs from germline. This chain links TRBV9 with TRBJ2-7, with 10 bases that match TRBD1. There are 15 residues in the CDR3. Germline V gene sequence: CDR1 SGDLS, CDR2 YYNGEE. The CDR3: CVSSGDPGQGRGQYF. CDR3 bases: TGTGTCAGCAGCGGAGACCCGGGACAGGGGCGCGGGCAGTACTTC.

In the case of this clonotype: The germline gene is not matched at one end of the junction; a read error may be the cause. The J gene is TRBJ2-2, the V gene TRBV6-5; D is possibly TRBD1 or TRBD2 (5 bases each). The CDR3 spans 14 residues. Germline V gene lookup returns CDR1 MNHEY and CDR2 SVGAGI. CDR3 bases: TGTGCCAGCAGTTCCAACAGGATCGCCGGGGAGCTGCTTTTT. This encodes CASSSNRIAGELLF.

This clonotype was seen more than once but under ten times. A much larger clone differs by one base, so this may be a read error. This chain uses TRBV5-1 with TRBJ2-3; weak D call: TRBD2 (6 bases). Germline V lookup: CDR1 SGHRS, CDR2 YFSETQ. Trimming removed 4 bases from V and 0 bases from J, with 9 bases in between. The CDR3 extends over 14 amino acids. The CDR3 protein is CASSPGTSTDTQYF. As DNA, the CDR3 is TGCGCCAGCAGCCCCGGGACTAGCACAGATACGCAGTATTTT.

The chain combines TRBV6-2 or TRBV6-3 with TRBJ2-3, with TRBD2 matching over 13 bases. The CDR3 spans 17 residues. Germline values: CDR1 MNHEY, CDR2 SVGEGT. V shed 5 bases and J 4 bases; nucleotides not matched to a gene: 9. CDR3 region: CASSLPGLAGIPDTQYF. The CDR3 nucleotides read TGTGCCAGCAGTCTTCCGGGACTAGCGGGAATCCCAGATACGCAGTATTTT.

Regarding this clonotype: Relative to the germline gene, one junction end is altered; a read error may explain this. The CDR3 DNA sequence: TGTGCCAGCAGCCGCACTCCACCAGCGGGAGTTCCCGGGGAGCTGCATTTT. This gives the protein CASSRTPPAGVPGELHF. The rearrangement joins TRBV11-3 to TRBJ2-2; 8 bases agree with TRBD2. Germline CDR1 is SGHNT and CDR2 is YENEEA. This CDR3 has 17 residues. Full variable domain (remainder filled in from reference TRBV11-3 and TRBJ2-2): EAGVVQSPRYKIIEKKQPVAFWCNPISGHNTLYWYLQNLGQGPELLIRYENEEAVDDSQLPKDRFSAERLKGVDSTLKIQPAELGDSAVYLCASSRTPPAGVPGELHFGEGSRLTVL.

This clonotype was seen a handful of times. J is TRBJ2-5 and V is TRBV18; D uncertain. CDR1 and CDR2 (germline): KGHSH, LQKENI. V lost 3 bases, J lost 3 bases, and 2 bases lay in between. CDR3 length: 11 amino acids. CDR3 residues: CASSPEETQYF. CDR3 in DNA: TGTGCCAGCTCACCTGAAGAGACCCAGTACTTC.

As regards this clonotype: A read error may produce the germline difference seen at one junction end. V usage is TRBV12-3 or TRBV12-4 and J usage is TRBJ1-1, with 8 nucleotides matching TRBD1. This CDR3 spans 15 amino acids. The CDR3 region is CASSPWTGTDTEALF. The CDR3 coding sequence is TGTGCCAGCAGTCCGTGGACAGGGACGGACACTGAAGCTTTATTT.

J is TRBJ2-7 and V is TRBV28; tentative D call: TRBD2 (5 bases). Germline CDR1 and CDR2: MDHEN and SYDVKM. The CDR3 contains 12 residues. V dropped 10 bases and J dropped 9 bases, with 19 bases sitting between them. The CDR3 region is CANSPTQAGQYF. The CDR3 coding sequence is TGTGCCAACAGCCCTACGCAGGCGGGGCAGTACTTC. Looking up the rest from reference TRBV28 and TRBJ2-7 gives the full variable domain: DVKVTQSSRYLVKRTGEKVFLECVQDMDHENMFWYRQDPGLGLRLIYFSYDVKMKEKGDIPEGYSVSREKKERFSLILESASTNQTSMYLCANSPTQAGQYFGPGTRLTVT.

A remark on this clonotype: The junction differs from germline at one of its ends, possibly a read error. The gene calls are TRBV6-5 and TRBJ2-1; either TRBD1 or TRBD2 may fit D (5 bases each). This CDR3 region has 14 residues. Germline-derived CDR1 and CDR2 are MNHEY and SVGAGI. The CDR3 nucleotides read TGTGCCAGCAGTTACGGGCGTGAGGGGAATGAGCAGTTATTC. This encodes CASSYGREGNEQLF.

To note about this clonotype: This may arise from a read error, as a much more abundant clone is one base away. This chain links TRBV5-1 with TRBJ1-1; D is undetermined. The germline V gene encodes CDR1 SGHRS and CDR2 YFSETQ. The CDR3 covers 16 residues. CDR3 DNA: TGCGCCAGCAGCTTGGCGGCGGCCCGAGCGAACACTGAAGCTTCCTTT. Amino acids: CASSLAAARANTEASF.

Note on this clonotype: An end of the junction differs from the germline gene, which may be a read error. DNA of the CDR3: TGCGCCAGCTGCCCAGGGGGGATCCAGTACTTC. This codes for CASCPGGIQYF. The chain links TRBV11-2 to TRBJ2-5; TRBD1 is a possible D gene (7 bases). Germline assignment: CDR1 SGHAT and CDR2 FQNNGV. This CDR3 has 11 amino acids.

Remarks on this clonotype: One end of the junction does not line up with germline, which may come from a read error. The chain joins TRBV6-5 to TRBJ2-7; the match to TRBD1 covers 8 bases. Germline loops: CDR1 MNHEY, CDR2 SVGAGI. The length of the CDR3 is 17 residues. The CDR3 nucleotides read TGTGCCAGCGGACCCGGACAGGGAAAAGGGCCAAGCTACGAGCAGTATTTC. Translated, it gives CASGPGQGKGPSYEQYF.

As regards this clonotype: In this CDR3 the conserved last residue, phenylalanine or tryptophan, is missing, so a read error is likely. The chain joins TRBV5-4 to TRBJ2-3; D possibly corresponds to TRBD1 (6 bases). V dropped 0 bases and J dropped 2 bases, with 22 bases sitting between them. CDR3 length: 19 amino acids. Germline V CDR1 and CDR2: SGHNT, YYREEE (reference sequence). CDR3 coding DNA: TGTGCCAGCAGCTTGGGGCTAGCAAGGGGGATGACTAACACAGATACGCAGTATCTT. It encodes CASSLGLARGMTNTDTQYL.

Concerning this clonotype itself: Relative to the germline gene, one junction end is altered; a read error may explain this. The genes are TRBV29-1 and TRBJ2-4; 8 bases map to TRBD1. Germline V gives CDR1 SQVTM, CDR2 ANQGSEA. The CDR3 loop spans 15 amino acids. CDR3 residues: CSFEYSRTGRNIQYF. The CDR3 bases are TGCAGCTTTGAATATTCTAGGACAGGGAGGAACATTCAGTACTTC.

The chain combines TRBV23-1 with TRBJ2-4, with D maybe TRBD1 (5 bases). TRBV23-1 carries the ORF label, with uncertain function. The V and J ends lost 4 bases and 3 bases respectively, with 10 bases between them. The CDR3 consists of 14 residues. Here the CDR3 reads CASSPRRGKNIQYF. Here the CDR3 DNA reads TGCGCCAGCAGTCCGAGAAGGGGCAAAAACATTCAGTACTTC.

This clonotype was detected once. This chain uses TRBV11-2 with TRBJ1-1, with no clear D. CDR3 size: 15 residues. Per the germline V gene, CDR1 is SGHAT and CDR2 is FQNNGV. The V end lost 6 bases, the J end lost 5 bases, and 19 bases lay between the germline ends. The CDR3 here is CASSRPAGERTEAFF. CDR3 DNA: TGTGCCAGCAGTCGCCCTGCCGGGGAGCGGACTGAAGCTTTCTTT. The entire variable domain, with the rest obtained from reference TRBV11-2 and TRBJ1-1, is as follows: EAGVAQSPRYKIIEKRQSVAFWCNPISGHATLYWYQQILGQGPKLLIQFQNNGVVDDSQLPKDRFSAERLKGVDSTLKIQPAKLEDSAVYLCASSRPAGERTEAFFGQGTRLTVV.

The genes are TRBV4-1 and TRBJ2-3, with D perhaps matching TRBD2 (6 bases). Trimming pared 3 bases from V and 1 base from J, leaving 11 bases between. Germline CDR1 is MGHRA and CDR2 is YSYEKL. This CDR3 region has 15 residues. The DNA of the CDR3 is TGCGCCAGCAGCCATGGACTACTAGGCACAGATACGCAGTATTTT. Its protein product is CASSHGLLGTDTQYF.

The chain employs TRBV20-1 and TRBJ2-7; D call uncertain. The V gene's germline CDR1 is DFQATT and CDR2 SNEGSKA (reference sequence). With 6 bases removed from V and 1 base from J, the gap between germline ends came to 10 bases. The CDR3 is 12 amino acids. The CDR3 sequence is CSAGPGSYEQYF. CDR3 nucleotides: TGCAGTGCCGGGCCAGGATCCTACGAGCAGTACTTC.

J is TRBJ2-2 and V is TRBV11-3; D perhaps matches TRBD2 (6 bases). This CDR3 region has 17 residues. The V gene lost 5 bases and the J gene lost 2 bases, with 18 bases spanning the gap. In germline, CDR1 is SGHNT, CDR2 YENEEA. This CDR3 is CASSLGRLEGNTGELFF. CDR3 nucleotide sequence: TGTGCCAGCAGCCTAGGCAGACTAGAGGGAAACACCGGGGAGCTGTTTTTT.

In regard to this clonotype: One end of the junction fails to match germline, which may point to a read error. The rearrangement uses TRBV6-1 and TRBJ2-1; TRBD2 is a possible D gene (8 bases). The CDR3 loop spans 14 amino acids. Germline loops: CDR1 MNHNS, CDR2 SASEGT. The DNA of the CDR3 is TGTGCCAGCAATGAGGGGGCGGGAGGCAATGAACAGTTCTTC. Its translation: CASNEGAGGNEQFF.

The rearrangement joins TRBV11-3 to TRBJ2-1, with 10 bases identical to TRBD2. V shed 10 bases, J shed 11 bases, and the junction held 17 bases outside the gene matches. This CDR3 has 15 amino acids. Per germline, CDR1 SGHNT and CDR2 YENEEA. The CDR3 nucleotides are TGTGCCATTAGTTTAGGAACTAGCGGGAAGCTTAAGCAGTTCTTC. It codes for CAISLGTSGKLKQFF.

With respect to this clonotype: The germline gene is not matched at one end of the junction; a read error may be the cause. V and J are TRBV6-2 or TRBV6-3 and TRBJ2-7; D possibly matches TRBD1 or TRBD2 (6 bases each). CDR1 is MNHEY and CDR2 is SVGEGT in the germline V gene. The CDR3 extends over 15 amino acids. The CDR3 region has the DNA TGTGTCAGCAGTTACTCGGAGGGGGTAGTGGCCGAGCAGTACTTC. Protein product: CVSSYSEGVVAEQYF.

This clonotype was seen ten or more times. Written as DNA, the CDR3 is TGTGCCTGGAGTGTACAGGGGGTAATCACCGGCTACACCTTC. Amino acids: CAWSVQGVITGYTF. The chain links TRBV30 to TRBJ1-2; the match to TRBD1 covers 8 bases. Germline-derived CDR1 and CDR2 are GTSNPN and SVGIG (reference sequence). This CDR3 contains 14 residues. J was trimmed by 8 bases and V by 0 bases; bases with no gene match: 8. Variable domain in full (rest from reference TRBV30 and TRBJ1-2): SQTIHQWPATLVQPVGSPLSLECTVEGTSNPNLYWYRQAAGRGLQLLFYSVGIGQISSEVPQNLSASRPQDRQFILSSKKLLLSDSGFYLCAWSVQGVITGYTFGSGTRLTVV.

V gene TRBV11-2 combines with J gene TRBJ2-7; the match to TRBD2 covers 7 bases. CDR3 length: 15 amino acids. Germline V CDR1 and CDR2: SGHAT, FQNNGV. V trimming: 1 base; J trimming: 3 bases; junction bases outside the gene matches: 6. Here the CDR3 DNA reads TGTGCCAGCAGCTTAGCGTCGGGGGGAGGCTACGAGCAGTACTTC. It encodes CASSLASGGGYEQYF.

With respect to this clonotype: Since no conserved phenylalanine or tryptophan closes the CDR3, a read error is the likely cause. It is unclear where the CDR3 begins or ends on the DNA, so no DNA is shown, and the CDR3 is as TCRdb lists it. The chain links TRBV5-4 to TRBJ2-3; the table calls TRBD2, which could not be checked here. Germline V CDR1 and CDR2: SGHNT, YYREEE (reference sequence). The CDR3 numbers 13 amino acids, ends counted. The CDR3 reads CANRDSYTDTQYL.

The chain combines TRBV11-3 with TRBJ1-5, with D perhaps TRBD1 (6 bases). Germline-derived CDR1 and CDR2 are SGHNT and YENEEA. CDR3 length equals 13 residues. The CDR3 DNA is TGTGGCTGCAGCTTAGGGGGAGATCAGCCCCAGCATTTT. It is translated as CGCSLGGDQPQHF.

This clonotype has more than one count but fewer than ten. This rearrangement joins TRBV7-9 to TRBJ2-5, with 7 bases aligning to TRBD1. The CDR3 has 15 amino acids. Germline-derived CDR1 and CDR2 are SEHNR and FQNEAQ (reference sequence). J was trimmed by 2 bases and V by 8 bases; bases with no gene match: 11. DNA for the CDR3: TGTGCCAGCGGCCGATATCAGGGGGATCAAGAGACCCAGTACTTC. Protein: CASGRYQGDQETQYF.

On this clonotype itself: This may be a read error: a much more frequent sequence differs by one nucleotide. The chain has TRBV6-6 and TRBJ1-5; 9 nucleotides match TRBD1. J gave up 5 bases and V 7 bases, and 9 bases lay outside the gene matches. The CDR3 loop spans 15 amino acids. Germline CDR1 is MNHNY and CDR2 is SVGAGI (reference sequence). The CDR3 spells CASIEGQGYDQPQHF. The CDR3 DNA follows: TGTGCCAGCATTGAGGGACAGGGCTACGATCAGCCCCAGCATTTT.

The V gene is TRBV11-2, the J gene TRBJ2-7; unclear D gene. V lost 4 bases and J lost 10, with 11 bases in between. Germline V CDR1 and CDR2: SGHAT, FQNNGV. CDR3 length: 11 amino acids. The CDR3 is CASSSGPYQYF. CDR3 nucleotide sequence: TGTGCCAGCAGCTCCGGACCATACCAGTACTTC.